These 5 T cell receptor beta chains originate from one sample sequenced in a study of blood T cell repertoires in COVID-19. Generated by immunoSEQ multiplex PCR, the TCRdb table keeps only in-frame clones and is missing some. The sample has some 130,000 clones; 84% are singletons. Sequenced input: peripheral blood. The source is a human donor in a cohort sampled during active COVID-19.

The chain is built from TRBV5-6 and TRBJ1-6; no firm D call. Per germline, CDR1 SGHDT and CDR2 YYEEEE. There are 14 residues in the CDR3. Deletions cut 4 bases from V and 5 bases from J, with 10 bases between. The CDR3 DNA reads TGTGCCAGCAGCCAAACAAGTAATAATTCACCCCTCCACTTT. This translates into CASSQTSNNSPLHF.

This sequence joins TRBV7-9 and TRBJ1-4; 12 nucleotides agree with TRBD1. The V gene's germline CDR1 is SEHNR and CDR2 FQNEAQ (reference sequence). CDR3 length equals 14 residues. V gave up 4 bases and J gave up 11 bases; unmatched junction bases: 5. The CDR3 DNA is TGTGCCAGCAGCTCGGGACAGGGGGCAGAGAAACTGTTTTTT. Translated, it gives CASSSGQGAEKLFF.

The chain carries TRBV4-3 and TRBJ1-2; perhaps TRBD1 as D (6 bases). The CDR3 is made up of 14 amino acids. The ends were cut back, 0 bases at V and 3 bases at J, with 8 bases in the middle. Looked up from germline, CDR1 is LGHNA and CDR2 is YSLEER. CDR3 protein: CASSQDGGHYGYTF. CDR3 nucleotides: TGCGCCAGCAGCCAAGATGGGGGCCACTATGGCTACACCTTC.

CDR3: CASSEFATGGDGYTF. CDR3 in DNA: TGTGCCAGCAGTGAATTTGCGACAGGGGGCGATGGCTACACCTTC. The chain uses TRBV2 and TRBJ1-2, with TRBD1 identical over 10 bases. CDR1 is SNHLY, CDR2 FYNNEI, per germline. The V segment lost 2 bases and the J segment 6 bases; nucleotides outside the gene matches: 6. The CDR3 covers 15 residues.

This rearrangement joins TRBV5-4 to TRBJ2-7, with 9 positions matching TRBD2. Germline values: CDR1 SGHNT, CDR2 YYREEE (reference sequence). The CDR3 sequence is 14 residues long. V shed 4 bases and J 0 bases; nucleotides not matched to a gene: 2. The CDR3 region is CASSPSGNSYEQYV. CDR3 in DNA: TGTGCCAGCAGCCCTAGCGGGAACTCCTACGAGCAGTACGTC.